This entry is about one T cell receptor beta chain. Antigen: not known. This sample was included in a study of T cells in narcolepsy. Whole-study results and caveats: Autoreactive clonotypes reportedly recurred in blood of same and different patients, not controls.

Method: immunoSEQ multiplex PCR; TCRdb's copy keeps in-frame clones and lacks some. The table has some 14,000 clones, about 88% seen once. Trimming stripped 6 bases from V and 0 bases from J, with 15 bases between. Germline V lookup: CDR1 SNHLY, CDR2 FYNNEI. CDR3 length: 15 residues. The rearrangement joins TRBV2 to TRBJ2-7; D is possibly TRBD2 (6 bases). The sequenced material came from CD45RA- memory CD4+ T cells from PBMCs. The sequence derives from a human donor with narcolepsy. CDR3 sequence: CASRPEGLGSYEQYF. CDR3 sequence (DNA): TGTGCCAGCAGACCCGAGGGACTGGGCTCCTACGAGCAGTACTTC.